The present TCR beta chain was sequenced within a study of blood T cell repertoires in COVID-19. Whole-study context: Specimens from acute and convalescent COVID-19 originated in the United States, Italy and Spain. The cDNA or gDNA used as material had been derived from T cells, B-cell-depleted T cells, or PBMCs.

In the authors' methods: Counts of nucleated cells, estimated from reference gene primer amplification, were obtained. Measured with immunoSEQ multiplex PCR; TCRdb has only the in-frame clones, and not every one. The V and J calls and clone size were taken over from that table, and D and trimming were inferred from the DNA. Among about 150,000 clones listed, 76% were seen once. Sequences were obtained from peripheral blood. The origin of this receptor is a woman of 80 years or more with acute or convalescent COVID-19.

The CDR3 DNA reads TGTGCCAGCAGCTTGGGCCAGATCATGAACACTGAAGCTTTCTTT. Translating gives CASSLGQIMNTEAFF. The V and J genes are TRBV5-6 and TRBJ1-1; D gene unclear. The CDR3 has 15 residues. V dropped 0 bases and J dropped 0 bases, with 9 bases sitting between them. Germline V gene lookup returns CDR1 SGHDT and CDR2 YYEEEE.